This is a list of T cell receptor beta chains from one sample in a study of tumor and adjacent non-tumor tissue in lung cancer. TCRdb fed the multiplex PCR reads into MiXCR, producing one record per CDR3 protein. Here the sample spans roughly 93,000 distinct CDR3 sequences, just over 65% being singletons. The sequenced sample was lung tumor tissue. The receptors originated from a man between 60 and 75 years old with non-small cell lung cancer. CDR3s include the opening cysteine and the closing phenylalanine or tryptophan. Fields, in order: J gene, CDR3 length, clone size, D gene, V gene, CDR3 DNA, CDR3 protein. The D gene is left open where the match is weak. Clone size appears in some rows only: once, few, many, or a class for an expanded clone.

TRBJ2-3 14 many NA TRBV20-1 TGCAGTGCTACTAAGGGACTTTTCACAGATACGCAGTATTTT CSATKGLFTDTQYF
TRBJ1-1 13 NA NA TRBV28 TGTGCCAACAGTTTTAGGATGGTCGGTGAAGCTTTCTTT CANSFRMVGEAFF
TRBJ2-3 18 NA NA TRBV5-4 TGTGCCAGCAGCTGGGGGCAGGGTGGGCAACCTAGCACAGATATTCAGTATTTT CASSWGQGGQPSTDIQYF
TRBJ2-2 13 NA NA TRBV11-1 TGTGCCAGCAGCTCTGAAATGGCCTGGGAGCTGTTTTTT CASSSEMAWELFF
TRBJ2-3 15 NA TRBD2 TRBV12-3/TRBV12-4 TGTACCAGCGGTTTAGCGGGGGGGGACACAGATACGCAGTATTTT CTSGLAGGDTDTQYF
TRBJ2-1 15 NA NA TRBV6-6 TGTGCCAACAGTTACTACCGGGGCTCCTACAATGAGCAGCTCTTC CANSYYRGSYNEQLF
TRBJ2-5 13 NA NA TRBV6-5 TGTGCCAGCAGTAAAGGACTCGCAGAGACCCAATACTTC CASSKGLAETQYF
TRBJ2-5 15 many TRBD1 TRBV5-6 TGTGCCAGCAGCCCGAACGCCGGGACAGAAGAGACCCAGTACTTC CASSPNAGTEETQYF
TRBJ2-3 14 NA NA TRBV12-3/TRBV12-4 TGTGCCAGCAGTCCCCCCGGCAGGACCGGTACGCAATATTTT CASSPPGRTGTQYF
TRBJ1-4 15 few NA TRBV6-1 TGTGTCAGCAGTTCCGCAGGCAGCAAAAATGAAAAACTGTTTTTT CVSSSAGSKNEKLFF
TRBJ2-7 15 NA NA TRBV20-1 TGCAGTGCTAGAGCCTCTAACAGGAGGATCTCCGAGCAGTACTTC CSARASNRRISEQYF
TRBJ2-3 11 NA NA TRBV20-1 TGCAGTGCTAGAGCTGAGACTACGGTTCATTTT CSARAETTVHF
TRBJ2-3 18 NA NA TRBV29-1 TGCAGTGTGACAGGGAGAAATAGCGGGGCGACTAGCACAGATATGCAGTATTTT CSVTGRNSGATSTDMQYF
TRBJ1-2 13 NA TRBD1 TRBV11-2 TGTGTCAGCAGGCCAGGGGGCGACTATGGCTACACCTTC CVSRPGGDYGYTF
TRBJ1-1 15 NA NA TRBV7-9 TGTGCCAGCAGCCCATTGCGGGGGGCTAGGGCTGAAGCTTTCTTT CASSPLRGARAEAFF
TRBJ2-5 14 NA TRBD1 TRBV6-5 TGTGCCAGCAGTGGACAGGGGGCGGAGGAGACCCAGTACTTC CASSGQGAEETQYF
TRBJ2-5 14 many NA TRBV20-1 TGCAGTGCCACGACGGGAGTCCGCCAAGAGACCCAGTACTTC CSATTGVRQETQYF
TRBJ2-5 15 NA NA TRBV4-1 TGCGCCAGCAACCTCGGACATGGGGCAGGGGAGACCCAGTACTTC CASNLGHGAGETQYF
TRBJ2-5 13 many NA TRBV20-1 TGCAGTGCTAGAGACAGGGGCCAAGAGACCCAGTACTTC CSARDRGQETQYF
TRBJ2-7 14 few TRBD1 TRBV7-2 TGTGCCAGCAGCCTTGGACAGGCGCTGTACGAGCAGTACTTC CASSLGQALYEQYF
TRBJ2-1 16 NA NA TRBV4-3 TGCGCCAGCAGCCAAGAATGGCAGGACCCCTACAATGAGCAGTTCTTC CASSQEWQDPYNEQFF
TRBJ2-7 15 NA NA TRBV5-1 TGCGCCAGCAGCACAGGGACCGGAGTCGACTACGAGCAGTACTTC CASSTGTGVDYEQYF
TRBJ2-3 15 many TRBD2 TRBV7-8 TGTGCCAGCAGCTTGTTAGCGGGGGCCACAGATACGCAGTATTTT CASSLLAGATDTQYF
TRBJ2-5 15 once NA TRBV4-2 TGTACCAGCAGCCAAGAAACGGGAGAGATGGAGACCCAGTACTTC CTSSQETGEMETQYF
TRBJ2-1 15 NA NA TRBV11-2 TGTGCCAGCAGCCCGCACCGGGGGATGAGGGTTGAGCAGCTATTC CASSPHRGMRVEQLF
TRBJ1-2 14 NA NA TRBV11-2 TGTGCCAGCAGCGAAAGTGCGGGGGTAGGTGGCTACACCTTC CASSESAGVGGYTF
TRBJ2-1 11 once NA TRBV29-1 TGCAGCGGGCGGACTGACAATGAGCTCTTCTTC CSGRTDNELFF
TRBJ2-7 15 once NA TRBV4-3 TGCGCCAGCAGCCAAGTTACGGGAGTAGAAGTCGATCAGTACTTC CASSQVTGVEVDQYF
TRBJ1-1 13 NA NA TRBV4-1 TGCGCCAGCAGCCTAAGGGTGAACACTGAAGCCTTCTTT CASSLRVNTEAFF
TRBJ2-3 16 NA TRBD2 TRBV29-1 TGCAGCGTTGCCGGGACTAGCGGGAGTAGCACTGATACGCAATATTTT CSVAGTSGSSTDTQYF
TRBJ1-4 14 NA TRBD1 TRBV20-1 TGCAGTGCTAGGTTCGGACAGGGCGTAGAAAAACTGTTTTTT CSARFGQGVEKLFF
TRBJ2-7 15 NA NA TRBV6-5 TGTGCCATCAATAGGACAGCCGATACCACCTACGAGCAGTACTTC CAINRTADTTYEQYF
TRBJ1-2 14 NA NA TRBV6-5 TGTGCTAGCCCCTCTGGTCAGGGCGAATATCGCTACACCTTC CASPSGQGEYRYTF
TRBJ1-5 14 NA NA TRBV6-2/TRBV6-3 TGTGCCGGCAGAACGGGACTAATGATACAGTCCCAGCATTTT CAGRTGLMIQSQHF
TRBJ2-7 15 once TRBD1 TRBV20-1 TGCAGTGCTAGAGACCTCGGGACAGCCAATTATGAGCAGTACTTC CSARDLGTANYEQYF
TRBJ1-2 13 many NA TRBV5-4 TGTGCCAGCAGCACAGATAGTAACTATGGCTACACCTTC CASSTDSNYGYTF
TRBJ2-7 12 large TRBD1 TRBV29-1 TGCAGCGTTGCTTGGACAGGGGGTGAGCAGTACTTC CSVAWTGGEQYF
TRBJ2-2 18 NA TRBD2 TRBV11-2 TGTGCCAGCAGCTCGGGACTAGCGGGAGCGACGAACACCCGGGAGTGGTTTTTT CASSSGLAGATNTREWFF
TRBJ2-5 13 NA NA TRBV29-1 TGCAGCGTGCCCGGGGGGCTCGGAGAGACCCAGTACTTC CSVPGGLGETQYF